This TCR beta chain was captured in a study of T cell repertoires in cytomegalovirus infection. At the level of the study: In public TCR beta signatures, there were indications of both CMV infection and matching HLA type. Study findings and constraints: Of the TCR beta families, the public ones yielded a cumulative frequency that identified carriers of CMV plus the relevant HLA.

TCRdb used MiXCR to reprocess the reads, holding one entry per CDR3 protein. The repertoire consists of around 740,000 distinct CDR3 sequences, with 35% to 45% occurring once and the leading ten covering roughly 2.8%. About this clonotype: Its antigen is not known.

The CDR3 totals 14 residues. V shed 0 bases and J shed 0 bases, with 8 bases lying between them. Germline CDR1 is DFQATT and CDR2 is SNEGSKA (reference sequence). The chain links TRBV20-1 to TRBJ1-1, with D unresolved. Sequencing was done on a sample of PBMCs. The receptor was derived from a human donor in good health (CMV status not recorded). Some clones in this sample may be carry-over from other donors' samples. CDR3 bases: TGCAGTGCTAGAGATCGACGCATGAACACTGAAGCTTTCTTT. It codes for CSARDRRMNTEAFF.